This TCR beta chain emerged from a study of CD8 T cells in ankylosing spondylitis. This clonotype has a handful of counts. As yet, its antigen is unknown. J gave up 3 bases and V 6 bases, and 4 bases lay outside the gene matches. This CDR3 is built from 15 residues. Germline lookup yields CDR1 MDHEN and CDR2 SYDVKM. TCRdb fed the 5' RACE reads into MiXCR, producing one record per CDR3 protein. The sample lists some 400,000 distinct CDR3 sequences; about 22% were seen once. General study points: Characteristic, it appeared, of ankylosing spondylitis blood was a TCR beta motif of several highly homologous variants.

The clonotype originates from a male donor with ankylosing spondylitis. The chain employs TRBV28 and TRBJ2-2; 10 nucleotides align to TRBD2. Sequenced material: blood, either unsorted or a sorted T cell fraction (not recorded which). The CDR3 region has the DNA TGTGCCAGCAGCCGGACTAGCGGATACACCGGGGAGCTGTTTTTT. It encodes CASSRTSGYTGELFF.